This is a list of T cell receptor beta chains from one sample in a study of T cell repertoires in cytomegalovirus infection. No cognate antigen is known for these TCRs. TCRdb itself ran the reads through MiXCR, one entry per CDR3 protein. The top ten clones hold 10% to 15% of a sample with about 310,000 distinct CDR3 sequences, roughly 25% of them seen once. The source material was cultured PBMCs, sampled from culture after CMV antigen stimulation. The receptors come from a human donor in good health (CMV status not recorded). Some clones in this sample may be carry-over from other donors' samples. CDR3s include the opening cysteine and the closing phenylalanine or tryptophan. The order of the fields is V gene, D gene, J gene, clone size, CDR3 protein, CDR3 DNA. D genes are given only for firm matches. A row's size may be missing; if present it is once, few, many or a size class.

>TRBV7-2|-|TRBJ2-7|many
CASSFQGSLNYEQYF
TGTGCCAGCAGCTTCCAGGGTTCATTAAACTACGAGCAGTACTTC
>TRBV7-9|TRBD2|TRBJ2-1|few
CASSLVLAAEQFF
TGTGCCAGCAGCTTAGTCCTAGCGGCTGAGCAGTTCTTC
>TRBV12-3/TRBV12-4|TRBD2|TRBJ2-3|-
CASSAGVSDTQYF
TGTGCCAGCTCGGCGGGAGTATCAGATACGCAGTATTTT
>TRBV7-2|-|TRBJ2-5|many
CASSSNPVKETQYF
TGTGCCAGCAGCTCTAACCCCGTCAAGGAGACCCAGTACTTC
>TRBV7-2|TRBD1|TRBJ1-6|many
CASNKGDRVGNSPLHF
TGTGCCAGCAACAAGGGGGACAGGGTAGGAAATTCACCCCTCCACTTT
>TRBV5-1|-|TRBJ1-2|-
CASSARAGPNYGYTF
TGCGCCAGCAGCGCCCGCGCCGGACCGAACTATGGCTACACCTTC
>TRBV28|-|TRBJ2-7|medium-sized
CASKGAADYEQYF
TGTGCCAGCAAAGGGGCAGCTGACTACGAGCAGTACTTC
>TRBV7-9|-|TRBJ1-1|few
CASSSTAGTDEAFF
TGTGCCAGCAGCTCGACCGCTGGGACGGATGAAGCTTTCTTT
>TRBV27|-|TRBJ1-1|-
CASSSGVSTEAFF
TGTGCCAGCAGTTCGGGGGTAAGCACTGAAGCTTTCTTT
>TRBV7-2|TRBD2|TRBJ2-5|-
CASSYGGVGETQYF
TGTGCCAGCAGCTACGGGGGGGTCGGTGAGACCCAGTACTTC
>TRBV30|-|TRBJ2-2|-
CAWSVRLAGELFF
TGTGCCTGGAGTGTCAGGCTTGCCGGGGAGCTGTTTTTT
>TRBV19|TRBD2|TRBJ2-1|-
CASSTPTSGFYNEQFF
TGTGCCAGTAGTACCCCGACTAGCGGCTTCTACAATGAGCAGTTCTTC
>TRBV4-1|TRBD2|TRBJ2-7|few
CASSFRTGGRPLYYEQYF
TGTGCCAGCAGCTTCCGAACTGGCGGGAGGCCTCTATACTACGAGCAGTACTTC
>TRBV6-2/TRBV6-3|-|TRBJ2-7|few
CASRPDYHEQYF
TGTGCCAGCAGACCGGACTATCACGAGCAGTACTTC
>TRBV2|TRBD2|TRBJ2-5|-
CASTAGERETQYF
TGTGCCAGCACAGCGGGAGAACGGGAGACCCAGTACTTC
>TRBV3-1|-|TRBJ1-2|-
CASSQTLTGNYGYTF
TGTGCCAGCAGCCAAACCCTGACTGGTAACTATGGCTACACCTTC
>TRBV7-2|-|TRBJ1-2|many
CASSSRSGRAVGYTF
TGTGCCAGCAGCTCACGGTCGGGTCGTGCCGTTGGCTACACCTTC
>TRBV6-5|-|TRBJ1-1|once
CATHPRLGTEAFF
TGTGCCACTCACCCCCGGTTGGGCACTGAAGCTTTCTTT
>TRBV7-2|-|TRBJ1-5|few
CASSWRSHQPQHF
TGTGCCAGCAGCTGGAGGTCCCATCAGCCCCAGCATTTT
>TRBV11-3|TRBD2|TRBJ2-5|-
CASSLGTRRAQETQYF
TGTGCCAGCAGCTTAGGGACTAGGAGAGCCCAAGAGACCCAGTACTTC
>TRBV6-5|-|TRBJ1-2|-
CATRGTSYGYTF
TGTGCCACCCGCGGAACCTCCTATGGCTACACCTTC
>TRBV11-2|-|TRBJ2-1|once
CASSFPGLGPNNEQFF
TGTGCCAGCAGCTTTCCGGGTCTGGGACCCAACAATGAGCAGTTCTTC
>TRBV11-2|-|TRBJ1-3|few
CASSSPGRGNTIYF
TGTGCCAGCAGCTCCCCCGGGAGAGGAAACACCATATATTTT
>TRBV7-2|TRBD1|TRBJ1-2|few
CASSWTGAGYGYTF
TGTGCCAGCAGCTGGACAGGGGCAGGCTATGGCTACACCTTC
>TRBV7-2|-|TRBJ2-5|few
CASSATQGTQYF
TGTGCCAGCAGCGCGACACAGGGAACCCAGTACTTC
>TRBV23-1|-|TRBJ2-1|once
CASSLRGDGFF
TGCGCCAGCAGTCTGCGAGGAGACGGGTTCTTC
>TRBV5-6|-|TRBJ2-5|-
CASSPGQIQETQYF
TGTGCCAGCAGCCCAGGACAGATACAAGAGACCCAGTACTTC
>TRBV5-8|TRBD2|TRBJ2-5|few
CASSAGLAGGPGETQYF
TGTGCCAGCAGCGCGGGACTAGCGGGAGGGCCGGGGGAGACCCAGTACTTC
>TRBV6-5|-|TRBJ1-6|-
CASSSTVLPLHF
TGTGCCAGCAGTTCGACAGTTCTACCCCTCCACTTT
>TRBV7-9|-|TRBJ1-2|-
CASSLISGRPHGYTF
TGTGCCAGCAGCTTAATCTCCGGAAGGCCCCATGGCTACACCTTC
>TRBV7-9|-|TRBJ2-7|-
CASRAPRSNEQYF
TGTGCCAGCAGGGCGCCTCGATCGAACGAGCAGTACTTC
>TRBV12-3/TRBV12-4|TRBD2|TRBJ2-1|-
CASSTVAGVNEQFF
TGTGCCAGCAGTACAGTAGCGGGAGTTAATGAGCAGTTCTTC
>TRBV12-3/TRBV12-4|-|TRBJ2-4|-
CASSRTVAKNIQYF
TGTGCCAGCAGCCGGACGGTAGCCAAAAACATTCAGTACTTC
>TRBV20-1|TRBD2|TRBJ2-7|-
CSARLGTSINEQYF
TGCAGTGCCCGCCTCGGGACTAGCATTAACGAGCAGTACTTC
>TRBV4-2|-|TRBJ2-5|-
CASSQVIGETQYF
TGTGCCAGCAGCCAAGTTATTGGGGAGACCCAGTACTTC
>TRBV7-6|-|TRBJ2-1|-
CASSAGLVADNEQFF
TGTGCCAGCAGCGCGGGGTTGGTAGCGGACAATGAGCAGTTCTTC
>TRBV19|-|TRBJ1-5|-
CATSRGQPQHF
TGTGCCACCTCCAGGGGTCAGCCCCAGCATTTT
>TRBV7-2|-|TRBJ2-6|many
CASSLSPSGANVLTF
TGTGCCAGCAGCTTATCCCCTTCTGGGGCCAACGTCCTGACTTTC
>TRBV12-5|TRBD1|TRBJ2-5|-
CASGKGTGEETQYF
TGTGCTAGTGGTAAGGGGACAGGGGAGGAGACCCAGTACTTC
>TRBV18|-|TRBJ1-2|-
CASSPSGYAYGYTF
TGTGCCAGCTCACCCTCAGGGTACGCCTATGGCTACACCTTC
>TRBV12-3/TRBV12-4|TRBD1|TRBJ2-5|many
CASSQTGGQETQYF
TGTGCCAGCAGTCAGACAGGGGGGCAAGAGACCCAGTACTTC
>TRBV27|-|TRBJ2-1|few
CASSLTPLSYNEQFF
TGTGCCAGCAGCCTTACACCTCTCTCCTACAATGAGCAGTTCTTC
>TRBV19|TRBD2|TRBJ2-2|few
CASSKAGGSNTGELFF
TGTGCCAGTAGTAAAGCGGGAGGATCCAACACCGGGGAGCTGTTTTTT
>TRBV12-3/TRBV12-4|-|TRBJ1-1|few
CASSFEGSIAFF
TGTGCCAGCAGTTTTGAGGGGAGCATAGCTTTCTTT
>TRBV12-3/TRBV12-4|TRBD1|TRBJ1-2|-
CASIPSGTGYAGYTF
TGTGCCAGCATCCCATCCGGGACAGGTTACGCTGGCTACACCTTC